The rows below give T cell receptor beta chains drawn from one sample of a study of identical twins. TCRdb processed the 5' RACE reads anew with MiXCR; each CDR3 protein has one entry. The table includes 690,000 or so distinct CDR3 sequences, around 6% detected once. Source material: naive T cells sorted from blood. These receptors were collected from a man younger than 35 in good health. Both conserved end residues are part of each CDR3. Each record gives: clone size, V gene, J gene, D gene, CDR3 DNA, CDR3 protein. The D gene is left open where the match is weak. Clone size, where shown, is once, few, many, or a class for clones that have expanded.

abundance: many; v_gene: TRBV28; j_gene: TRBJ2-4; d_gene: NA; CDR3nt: TGTGCCACCCGAGACAGGCCCCAAAACATTCAGTACTTC; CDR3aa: CATRDRPQNIQYF
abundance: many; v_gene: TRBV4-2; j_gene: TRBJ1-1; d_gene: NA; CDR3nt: TGTGCCAGCACCCTACTAGGGGAGGGCACTGAAGCTTTCTTT; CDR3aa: CASTLLGEGTEAFF
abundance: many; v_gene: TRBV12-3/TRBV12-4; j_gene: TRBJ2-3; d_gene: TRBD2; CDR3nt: TGTGCCAGCAGCCCCGGGACTAGCGGGAGGAAGAACACAGATACGCAGTATTTT; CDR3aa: CASSPGTSGRKNTDTQYF
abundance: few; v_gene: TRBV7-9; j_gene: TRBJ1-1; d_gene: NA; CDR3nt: TGTGCCAGCAGCTTACAGGACAGGAACACTGAAGCTTTCTTT; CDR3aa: CASSLQDRNTEAFF
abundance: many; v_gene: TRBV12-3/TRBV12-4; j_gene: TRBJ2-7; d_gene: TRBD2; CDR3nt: TGTGCCAGCAGTTTTCGGGGTAGCGGGAGCTACGAGCAGTACTTC; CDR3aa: CASSFRGSGSYEQYF
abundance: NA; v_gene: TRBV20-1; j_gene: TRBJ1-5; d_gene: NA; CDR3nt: TGCAGTGCGGGGGGGCCGAATAGCAATCAGCCCCAGCATTTT; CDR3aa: CSAGGPNSNQPQHF
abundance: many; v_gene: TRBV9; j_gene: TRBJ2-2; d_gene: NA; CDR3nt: TGTGCCAGCAGCGAGGGGCGGCCCGACGCCGGGGAGCTGTTTTTT; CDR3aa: CASSEGRPDAGELFF
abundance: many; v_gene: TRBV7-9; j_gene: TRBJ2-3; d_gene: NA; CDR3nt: TGTGCCAGCAGCTGGAAAGGGGTCACAGATACGCAGTATTTT; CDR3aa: CASSWKGVTDTQYF
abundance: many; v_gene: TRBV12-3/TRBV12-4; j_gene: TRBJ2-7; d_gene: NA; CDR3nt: TGTGCCAGCAGTTTGATCATTCGGGACGAGCAGTACTTC; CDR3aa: CASSLIIRDEQYF
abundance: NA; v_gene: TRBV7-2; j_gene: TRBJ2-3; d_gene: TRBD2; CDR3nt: TGTGCCTGCGGAATAGCGGGAGCCACAGATACGCAGTATTTT; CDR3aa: CACGIAGATDTQYF
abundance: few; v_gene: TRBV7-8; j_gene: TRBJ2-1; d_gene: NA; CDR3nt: TGTGCCAGCAGCTTCCTCTTAGGCGGGATCGGAGAGCAGTTCTTC; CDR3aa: CASSFLLGGIGEQFF
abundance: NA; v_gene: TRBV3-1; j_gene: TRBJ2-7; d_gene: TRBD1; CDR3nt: TGTGCCAGCAGCCAATTTCACCTGACAGGGGCCTACGAGCAGTACTTC; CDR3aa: CASSQFHLTGAYEQYF
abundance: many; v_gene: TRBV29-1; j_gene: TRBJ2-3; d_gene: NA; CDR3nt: TGCAGCGTCATCCGGGACCACGGACGACGAGATACGCAGTATTTT; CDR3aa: CSVIRDHGRRDTQYF
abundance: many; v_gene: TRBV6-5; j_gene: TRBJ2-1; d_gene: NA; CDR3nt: TGTGCCAGCAGTTACGGTGGTGGGCAGGAGCAGTTCTTC; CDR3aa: CASSYGGGQEQFF
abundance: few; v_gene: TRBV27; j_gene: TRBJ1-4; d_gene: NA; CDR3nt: TGTGCCAGCAAACCGGTCGGACCTGAGGAAAAACTGTTTTTT; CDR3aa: CASKPVGPEEKLFF
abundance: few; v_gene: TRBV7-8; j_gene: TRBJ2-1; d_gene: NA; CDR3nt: TGTGCCAGCAGCCGACCGAGGGGTAGCAGGAGGTCGATAAACAATGAGCAGTTCTTC; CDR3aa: CASSRPRGSRRSINNEQFF
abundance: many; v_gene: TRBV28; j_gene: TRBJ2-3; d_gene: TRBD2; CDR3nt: TGTGCCACCCGGGCTAGCGGGAGTATTGATACGCAGTATTTT; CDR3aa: CATRASGSIDTQYF
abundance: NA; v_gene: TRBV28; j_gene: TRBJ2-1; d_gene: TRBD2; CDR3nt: TGTGCCAGCAGTCTTGTAGGTGTAGCGGGAGATCGAAGTGAGCAGTTCTTC; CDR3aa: CASSLVGVAGDRSEQFF
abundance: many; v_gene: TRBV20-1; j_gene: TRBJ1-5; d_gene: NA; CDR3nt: TGCAGTGCTAGTCCCCAGGGATTGCAGCCCCAGCATTTT; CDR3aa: CSASPQGLQPQHF
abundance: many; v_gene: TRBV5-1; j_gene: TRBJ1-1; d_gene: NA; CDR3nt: TGCGCCAGCAGCTTGGCGTGGGGACTGAAGAACACTGAAGCTTTCTTT; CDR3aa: CASSLAWGLKNTEAFF
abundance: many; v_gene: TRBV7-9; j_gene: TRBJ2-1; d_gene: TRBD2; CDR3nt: TGTGCCAGCAGCTTACTAGCGGGAGGTGGGTCCTACAATGAGCAGTTCTTC; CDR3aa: CASSLLAGGGSYNEQFF
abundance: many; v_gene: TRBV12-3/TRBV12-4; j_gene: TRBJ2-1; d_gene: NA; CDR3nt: TGTGCCAGCAGTTTTTTGGGGCCCCACAATGAGCAGTTCTTC; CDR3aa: CASSFLGPHNEQFF
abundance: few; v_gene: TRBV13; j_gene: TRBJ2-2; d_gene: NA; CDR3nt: TGTGCCAGCAGCCCCCGAGAGGGTAGGAACACCGGGGAGCTGTTTTTT; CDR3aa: CASSPREGRNTGELFF
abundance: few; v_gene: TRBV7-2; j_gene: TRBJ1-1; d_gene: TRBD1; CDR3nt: TGTGCCAGCAGCTTAGAAGCCAGGGGGCTCACTGAAGCTTTCTTT; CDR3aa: CASSLEARGLTEAFF
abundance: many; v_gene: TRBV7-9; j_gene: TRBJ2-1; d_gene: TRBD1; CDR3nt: TGTGCCAGCAGCCGGACAGGGAACTACAATGAGCAGTTCTTC; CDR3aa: CASSRTGNYNEQFF
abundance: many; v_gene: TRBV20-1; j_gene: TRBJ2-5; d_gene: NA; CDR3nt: TGCAGTGCTAGCAGGGACACTGAGATCCAAGAGACCCAGTACTTC; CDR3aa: CSASRDTEIQETQYF
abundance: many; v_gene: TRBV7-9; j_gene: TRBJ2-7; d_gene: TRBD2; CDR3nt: TGTGCCAGCAGCTTAGGCCTAGCGGGAGCCGAGCAGTACTTC; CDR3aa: CASSLGLAGAEQYF
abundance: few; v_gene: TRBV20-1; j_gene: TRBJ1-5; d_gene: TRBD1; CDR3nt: TGCAGTGCTAGACCCGGACAGGTGCCTAATCAGCCCCAGCATTTT; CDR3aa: CSARPGQVPNQPQHF
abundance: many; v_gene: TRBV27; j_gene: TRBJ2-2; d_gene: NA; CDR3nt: TGTGCCAGCAGTTTCGTCGGGGGGCGGAGCACCGGGGAGCTGTTTTTT; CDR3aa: CASSFVGGRSTGELFF
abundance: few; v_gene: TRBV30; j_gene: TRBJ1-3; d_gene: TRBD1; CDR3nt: TGTGCCTGGAGTTACTCAGGGGGCTCTGGAAACACCATATATTTT; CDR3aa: CAWSYSGGSGNTIYF
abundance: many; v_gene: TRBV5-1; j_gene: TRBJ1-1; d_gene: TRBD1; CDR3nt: TGCGCCAGCAGCTTGGCCTCAGGGGGCACTGAAGCTTTCTTT; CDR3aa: CASSLASGGTEAFF
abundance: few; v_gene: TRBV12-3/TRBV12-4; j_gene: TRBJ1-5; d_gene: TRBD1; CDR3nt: TGTGCCAGCAGTCCAGGGGGGCCTCGCAATCAGCCCCAGCATTTT; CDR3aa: CASSPGGPRNQPQHF
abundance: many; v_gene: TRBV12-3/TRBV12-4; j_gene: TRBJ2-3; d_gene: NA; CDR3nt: TGTGCCAGCAGTTCCCGGCGGCAGGGCACAGATACGCAGTATTTT; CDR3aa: CASSSRRQGTDTQYF
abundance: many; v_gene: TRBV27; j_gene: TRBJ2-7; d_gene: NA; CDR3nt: TGTGCCAGCAGTTTACGGGGCGGGGGCCTCTCCTACGAGCAGTACTTC; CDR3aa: CASSLRGGGLSYEQYF
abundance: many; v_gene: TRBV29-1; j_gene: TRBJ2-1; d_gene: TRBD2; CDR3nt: TGCAGCGTGGATAGCGGGCCGTCACCGGAGCAGTTCTTC; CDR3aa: CSVDSGPSPEQFF
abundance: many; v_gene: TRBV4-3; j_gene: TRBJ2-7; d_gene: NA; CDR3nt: TGCGCCAGCAGCCAAGCTCTTAGGTCCTACGAGCAGTACTTC; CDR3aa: CASSQALRSYEQYF
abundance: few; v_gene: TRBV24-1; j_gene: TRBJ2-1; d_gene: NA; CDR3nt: TGTGCCACCAGTGATTTAAGGGGGGACACCTCCTACAATGAGCAGTTCTTC; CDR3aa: CATSDLRGDTSYNEQFF
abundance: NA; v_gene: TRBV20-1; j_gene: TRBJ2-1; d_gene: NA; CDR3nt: TGCAGTGCTCCCGTTTCGACGTACAATGAGCAGTTCTTC; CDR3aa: CSAPVSTYNEQFF
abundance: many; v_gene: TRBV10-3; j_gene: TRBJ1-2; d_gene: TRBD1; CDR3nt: TGTGCCATCAGTGAGTTAAAAGACAGGGCTAGCTACACCTTC; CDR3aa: CAISELKDRASYTF
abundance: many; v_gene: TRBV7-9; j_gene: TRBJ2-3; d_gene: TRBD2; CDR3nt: TGTGCCAGCAGCGAAACTAGCGGAACAGATACGCAGTATTTT; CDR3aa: CASSETSGTDTQYF
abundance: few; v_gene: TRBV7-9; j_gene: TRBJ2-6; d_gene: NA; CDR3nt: TGCCTGAGTGGTGACAGCGATTTTTTCTCTGGGGCCAACGTCCTGACTTTC; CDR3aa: CLSGDSDFFSGANVLTF
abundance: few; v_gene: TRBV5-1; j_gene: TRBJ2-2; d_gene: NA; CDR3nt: TGCGCCAGCAGCTCTACAGGGGAGGGCACCGGGGAGCTGTTTTTT; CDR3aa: CASSSTGEGTGELFF
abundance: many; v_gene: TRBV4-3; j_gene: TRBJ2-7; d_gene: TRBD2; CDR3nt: TGCGCCAGCAGCCAGGGAGGACTAGCCGACTCCTACGAGCAGTACTTC; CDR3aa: CASSQGGLADSYEQYF
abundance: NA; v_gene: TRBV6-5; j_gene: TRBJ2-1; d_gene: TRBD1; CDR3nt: TGTGCCAGCAGTTACTCTCGACAGGGGCTACAGGATGAGCAGTTCTTC; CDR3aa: CASSYSRQGLQDEQFF
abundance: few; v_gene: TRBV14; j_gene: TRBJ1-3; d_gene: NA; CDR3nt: TGTGCCAGCAGCCAACTCCTCTCTGGAAACACCATATATTTT; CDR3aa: CASSQLLSGNTIYF
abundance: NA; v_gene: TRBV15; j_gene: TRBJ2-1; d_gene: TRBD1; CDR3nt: TGTGCCACCAGCAGAGAAGCCAGGGGGATCAATGAGCAGTTCTTC; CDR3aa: CATSREARGINEQFF
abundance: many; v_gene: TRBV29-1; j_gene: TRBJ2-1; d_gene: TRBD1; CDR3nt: TGCAGCCTTGACGGGACAGGGGACTACAATGAGCAGTTCTTC; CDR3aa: CSLDGTGDYNEQFF